This T cell receptor beta chain was captured in a study of immune characteristics of hereditary and idiopathic chronic pancreatitis. At the level of the whole study: The study examined local immune cells and TCRbeta repertoires in the pancreas in hereditary and idiopathic chronic pancreatitis, using control pancreases from organ donors for comparison. TCRbeta sequencing was performed on four or five control pancreases, under 10 hereditary chronic pancreatitis pancreases and 6 idiopathic chronic pancreatitis pancreases. Minimal in vitro experimental manipulation of pancreas-infiltrating T cells was the reason the gDNA-based approach was selected. Findings and caveats that apply to the study as a whole: Vbeta-Jbeta gene family usage, including TRBV10, TRBV19, TRBV23 and TRBV5, differed between hereditary and idiopathic chronic pancreatitis. The study did not include chronic pancreatitis caused by alcohol use. Numbers of productive TCR rearrangements correlated positively with disease severity scores among roughly 13 chronic pancreatitis patients. Because patient tissue could be obtained only at the time of TPIAT, immune findings may have been influenced by differences in disease duration. Both chronic pancreatitis groups showed significantly increased TCRbeta repertoire diversity and reduced clonality versus controls.

Worth noting for this clone: What this receptor recognizes is not known. One base away there is no much larger clone; base qualities are not given.

CDR1 and CDR2 were assigned from the germline V gene (reference sequence) as LNHDA and SQIVND. The junction carries 6 bases between V and J, which are trimmed by 3 bases and 0 bases respectively. CDR3 length: 13 amino acids, cysteine to phenylalanine. Only the CDR3 region is kept as DNA, spanning 39 bases read in frame from base 1. Chronic pancreatitis pancreas tissue was obtained from patients undergoing total pancreatectomy with islet autotransplantation (TPIAT). Included chronic pancreatitis patients had no known history of diabetes. For TCRbeta sequencing, genomic DNA was pulled straight from bulk pancreas tissue, skipping any T cell sorting. Pancreas tissues were collected consecutively from patients and organ donors at two US centers. The library was generated by the immunoSEQ multiplex PCR assay. The TCRbeta CDR3 region and neighboring sequences were amplified from pancreatic genomic DNA and then sequenced. The authors' analysis ran thus. Repertoire diversity was assessed as a mean normalized Shannon-Wiener index, and productive clonality and productive rearrangement counts were also measured. Control and chronic pancreatitis repertoire metrics were compared by means of the nonparametric Mann-Whitney U test. A shared clonotype was defined as a CDR3beta sequence with the same amino acid composition and length across subjects. TCRdb stores this immuneACCESS table with in-frame sequences only. Part of the clones is absent; in the studies checked, under half of the shortfall reflects unresolved V genes, and no reason is known for the rest. That table gives V, J and clone size, and the DNA gave D and trimming. This sample gives about 15,000 clones in total; over 70% of them show up just once. The ten top clones hold approximately 15% of the sample.

Rearrangement joined TRBV19 to TRBJ2-7; the D gene remains uncertain. The specimen sequenced was pancreas tissue with hereditary chronic pancreatitis. This receptor was identified in a human donor with chronic pancreatitis. Here the CDR3 is given as CASSMSVSYEQYF. The DNA sequence is as follows: TGTGCCAGTAGTATGAGTGTCTCCTACGAGCAGTACTTC.